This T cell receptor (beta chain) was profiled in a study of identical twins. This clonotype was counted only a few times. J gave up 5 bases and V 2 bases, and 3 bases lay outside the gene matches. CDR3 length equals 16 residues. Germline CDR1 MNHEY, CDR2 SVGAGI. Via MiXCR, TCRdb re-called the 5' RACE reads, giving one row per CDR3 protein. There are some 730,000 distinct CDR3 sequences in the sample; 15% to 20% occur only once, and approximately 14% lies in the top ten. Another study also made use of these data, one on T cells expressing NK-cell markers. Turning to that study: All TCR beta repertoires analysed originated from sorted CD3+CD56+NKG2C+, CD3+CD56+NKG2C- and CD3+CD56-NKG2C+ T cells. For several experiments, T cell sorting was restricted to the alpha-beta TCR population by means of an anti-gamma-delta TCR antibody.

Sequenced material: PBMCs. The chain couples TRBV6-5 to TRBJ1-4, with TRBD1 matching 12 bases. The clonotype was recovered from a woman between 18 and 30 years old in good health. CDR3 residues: CASSYAGTGGNEKLFF. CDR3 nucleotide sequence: TGTGCCAGCAGTTACGCTGGGACAGGGGGCAATGAAAAACTGTTTTTT.